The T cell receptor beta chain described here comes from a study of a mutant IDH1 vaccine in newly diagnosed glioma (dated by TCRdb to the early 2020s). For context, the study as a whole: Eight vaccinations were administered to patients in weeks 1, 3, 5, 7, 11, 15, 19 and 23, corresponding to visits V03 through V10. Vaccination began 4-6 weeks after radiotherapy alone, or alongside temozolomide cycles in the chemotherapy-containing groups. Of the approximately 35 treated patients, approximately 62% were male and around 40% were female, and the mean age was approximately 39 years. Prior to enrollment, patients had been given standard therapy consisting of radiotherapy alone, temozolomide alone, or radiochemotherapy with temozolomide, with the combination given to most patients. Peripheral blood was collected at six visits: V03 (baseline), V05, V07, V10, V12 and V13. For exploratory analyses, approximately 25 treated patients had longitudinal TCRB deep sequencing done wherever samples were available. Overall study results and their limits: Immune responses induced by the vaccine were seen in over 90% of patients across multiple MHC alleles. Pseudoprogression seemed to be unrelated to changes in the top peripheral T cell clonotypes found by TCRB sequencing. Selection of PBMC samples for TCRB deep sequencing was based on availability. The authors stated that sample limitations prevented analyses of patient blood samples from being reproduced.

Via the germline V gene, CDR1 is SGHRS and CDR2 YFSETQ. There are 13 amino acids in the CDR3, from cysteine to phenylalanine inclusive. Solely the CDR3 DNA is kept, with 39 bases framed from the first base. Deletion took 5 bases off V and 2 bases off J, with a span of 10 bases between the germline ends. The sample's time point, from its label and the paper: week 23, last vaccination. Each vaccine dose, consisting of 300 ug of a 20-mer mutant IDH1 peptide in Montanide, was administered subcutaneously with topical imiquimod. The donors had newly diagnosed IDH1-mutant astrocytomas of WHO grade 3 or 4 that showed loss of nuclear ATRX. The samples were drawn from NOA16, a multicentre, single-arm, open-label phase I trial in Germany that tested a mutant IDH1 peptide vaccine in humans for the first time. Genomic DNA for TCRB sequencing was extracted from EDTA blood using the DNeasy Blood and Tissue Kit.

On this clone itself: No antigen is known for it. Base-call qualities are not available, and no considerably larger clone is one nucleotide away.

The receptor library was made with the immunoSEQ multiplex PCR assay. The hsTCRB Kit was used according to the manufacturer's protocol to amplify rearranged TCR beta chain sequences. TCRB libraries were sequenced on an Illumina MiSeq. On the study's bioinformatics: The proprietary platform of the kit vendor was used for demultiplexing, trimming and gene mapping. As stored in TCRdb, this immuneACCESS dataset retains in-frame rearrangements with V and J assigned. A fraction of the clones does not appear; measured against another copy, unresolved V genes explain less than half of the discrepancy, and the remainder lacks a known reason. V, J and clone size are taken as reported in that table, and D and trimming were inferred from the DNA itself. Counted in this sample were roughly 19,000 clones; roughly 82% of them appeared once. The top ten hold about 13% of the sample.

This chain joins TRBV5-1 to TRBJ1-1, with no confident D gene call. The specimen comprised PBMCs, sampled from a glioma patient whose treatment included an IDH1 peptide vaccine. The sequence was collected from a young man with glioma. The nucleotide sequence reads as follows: TGCGCCAGCAGGTCGGGCGTTAACACTGAAGCTTTCTTT. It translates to CASRSGVNTEAFF.